Following are 8 T cell receptor beta chains from one sample sequenced in a study of cytomegalovirus exposure and HLA in healthy donors. The PCR had 60 Vbeta and 13 Jbeta primers. Produced via immunoSEQ multiplex PCR; TCRdb's table is partial and in-frame only. The sample lists 100,000 to 120,000 clones; 65% to 80% were seen once. Sequencing used PBMCs. Receptors were obtained from a man aged 30 to 39 in good health and CMV-seropositive.

V usage is TRBV5-1 and J usage is TRBJ1-2; 10 bases map to TRBD1. The CDR3 covers 15 residues. CDR1 and CDR2 (germline): SGHRS, YFSETQ. V shed 4 bases and J 2 bases; nucleotides not matched to a gene: 5. In DNA, the CDR3 is TGCGCCAGCAGCCCAAGGACAGGGGGAAACTATGGCTACACCTTC. This encodes CASSPRTGGNYGYTF.

This clone was picked up a small number of times. The rearrangement links TRBV27 to TRBJ2-7; TRBD2 might be the D (6 bases). The CDR3 loop spans 12 amino acids. Germline-derived CDR1 and CDR2 are MNHEY and SMNVEV (reference sequence). Deletions cut 5 bases from V and 7 bases from J, with 12 bases between. The CDR3 spells CASSGGTFEQYF. The CDR3 DNA follows: TGTGCCAGCAGTGGGGGGACGTTTGAGCAGTACTTC.

V is TRBV14 and J is TRBJ2-5; 9 nucleotides match TRBD2. V trimming: 1 base; J trimming: 5 bases; junction bases outside the gene matches: 14. The length of the CDR3 is 18 residues. The germline V gene has CDR1 SGHDN and CDR2 FVKESK. This chain's CDR3 is CASSQGVASGAKWETQYF. The CDR3 DNA reads TGTGCCAGCAGCCAAGGGGTGGCTAGCGGGGCCAAATGGGAGACCCAGTACTTC.

The chain uses TRBV4-3 and TRBJ2-6, with D perhaps TRBD1 (6 bases). Trimming pared 2 bases from V and 0 bases from J, leaving 20 bases between. There are 20 residues in the CDR3. The germline V gene encodes CDR1 LGHNA and CDR2 YSLEER. The chain's CDR3 is CASSQRPDSFLYSGANVLTF. In DNA, the CDR3 is TGCGCCAGCAGCCAACGCCCGGACAGCTTCCTTTACTCTGGGGCCAACGTCCTGACTTTC.

This chain uses TRBV5-6 with TRBJ2-1; a possible D gene is TRBD2 (6 bases). V was pared by 0 bases and J by 5 bases, with 9 bases between. This CDR3 has 14 amino acids. Germline V gene sequence: CDR1 SGHDT, CDR2 YYEEEE. The CDR3: CASSLVSSDNEQFF. CDR3 sequence (DNA): TGTGCCAGCAGCTTGGTGTCTAGCGACAATGAGCAGTTCTTC.

The chain links TRBV7-2 to TRBJ2-5, with 8 bases fitting TRBD1. Near its end, the DNA agrees better with TRBJ2-7, so the J call may be wrong. CDR1 SGHTA and CDR2 FQGNSA come from the germline V gene. The length of the CDR3 is 14 residues. The CDR3 DNA is TGTGCCAGCAGCAAGGACAGGGTCTCCTACGAGCAGTACTTC. Its translation: CASSKDRVSYEQYF.

The rearrangement uses TRBV6-1 and TRBJ1-2; 12 bases match TRBD1. Germline CDR1 and CDR2: MNHNS and SASEGT. Trimming took 3 bases from V and 5 from J; bases not matched to a gene: 7. The CDR3 consists of 16 residues. CDR3 sequence: CASSEVTGQGAYGYTF. Written as DNA, the CDR3 is TGTGCCAGCAGTGAGGTCACGGGACAGGGGGCGTATGGCTACACCTTC.

This clone was seen only a few times. This chain links TRBV4-3 with TRBJ1-1; possibly TRBD1 for D (6 bases). Germline-derived CDR1 and CDR2 are LGHNA and YSLEER. Between the trimmed V and J ends, which lost 4 bases and 1 base, there was a span of 19 bases. The CDR3 has 17 residues. CDR3 sequence (DNA): TGCGCCAGCAGCCCGAGAACAGGGCATCTTTCGAACACTGAAGCTTTCTTT. Translation: CASSPRTGHLSNTEAFF.